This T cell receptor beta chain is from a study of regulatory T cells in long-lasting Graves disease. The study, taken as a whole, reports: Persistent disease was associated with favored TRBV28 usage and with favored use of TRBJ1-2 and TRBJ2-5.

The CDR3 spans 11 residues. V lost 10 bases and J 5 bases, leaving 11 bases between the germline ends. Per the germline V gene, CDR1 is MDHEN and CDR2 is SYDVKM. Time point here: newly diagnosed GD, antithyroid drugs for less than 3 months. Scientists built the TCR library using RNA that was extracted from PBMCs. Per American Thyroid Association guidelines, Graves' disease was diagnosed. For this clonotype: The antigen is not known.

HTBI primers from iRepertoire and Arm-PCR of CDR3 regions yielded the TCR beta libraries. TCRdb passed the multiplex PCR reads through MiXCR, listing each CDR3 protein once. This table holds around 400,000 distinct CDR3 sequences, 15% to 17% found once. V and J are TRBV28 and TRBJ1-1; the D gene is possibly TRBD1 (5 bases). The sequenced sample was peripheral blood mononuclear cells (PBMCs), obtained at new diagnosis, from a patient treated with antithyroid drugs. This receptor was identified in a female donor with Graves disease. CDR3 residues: CATLYRTEAFF. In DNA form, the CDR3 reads TGTGCCACCCTGTACAGGACTGAAGCTTTCTTT.